The rows below give T cell receptor beta chains drawn from one sample of a study of control samples from healthy donors and cancer patients. Method: immunoSEQ multiplex PCR; TCRdb's copy keeps in-frame clones and lacks some. The sample comprises 70,000 to 75,000 clones, roughly 87% of which are singletons, and 3% to 4.5% rests with the top ten. The sample was blood. The receptors were gathered from a woman in her fifties or sixties in good health. The CDR3 runs from the conserved cysteine through the conserved F or W. The D gene is left open where the match is weak. The size entry is marked missing in some rows and otherwise reads once, few, many or a size class.

d_gene: .; v_gene: TRBV12-5; abundance: .; j_gene: TRBJ2-7; CDR3aa: CASGLGGRYEQYF; CDR3nt: TGTGCTAGTGGTTTGGGGGGGCGCTACGAGCAGTACTTC
d_gene: .; v_gene: TRBV30; abundance: .; j_gene: TRBJ2-7; CDR3aa: CAWSVREEQYF; CDR3nt: TGTGCCTGGAGTGTCCGTGAAGAGCAGTACTTC
d_gene: TRBD1; v_gene: TRBV5-6; abundance: .; j_gene: TRBJ1-5; CDR3aa: CASSAGQGAKQPQHF; CDR3nt: TGTGCCAGCAGCGCGGGACAGGGGGCCAAACAGCCCCAGCATTTT
d_gene: .; v_gene: TRBV7-8; abundance: once; j_gene: TRBJ1-1; CDR3aa: CASSLSGGLRSTEAFF; CDR3nt: TGTGCCAGCAGCTTAAGTGGCGGACTCAGGAGTACTGAAGCTTTCTTT
d_gene: TRBD2; v_gene: TRBV5-1; abundance: few; j_gene: TRBJ2-3; CDR3aa: CASSAGTSGVTDTQYF; CDR3nt: TGCGCCAGCAGCGCCGGGACTAGCGGGGTCACAGATACGCAGTATTTT
d_gene: .; v_gene: TRBV7-8; abundance: few; j_gene: TRBJ2-3; CDR3aa: CASSLEWSSVDTQYF; CDR3nt: TGTGCCAGCAGCTTAGAGTGGTCTAGCGTAGATACGCAGTATTTT
d_gene: .; v_gene: TRBV5-1; abundance: .; j_gene: TRBJ1-4; CDR3aa: CASSPGTGLGEKLFF; CDR3nt: TGCGCCAGCAGCCCTGGGACGGGCTTAGGTGAAAAACTGTTTTTT
d_gene: .; v_gene: TRBV24-1; abundance: once; j_gene: TRBJ2-1; CDR3aa: CATSDQREQFF; CDR3nt: TGTGCCACCAGTGATCAGCGGGAGCAGTTCTTC
d_gene: .; v_gene: TRBV5-1; abundance: .; j_gene: TRBJ2-5; CDR3aa: CASSFSLQETQYF; CDR3nt: TGCGCCAGCAGCTTCTCCCTCCAAGAGACCCAGTACTTC
d_gene: .; v_gene: TRBV24-1; abundance: .; j_gene: TRBJ1-2; CDR3aa: CATADSTSYYGYTF; CDR3nt: TGTGCCACCGCCGACAGCACCTCATACTATGGCTACACCTTC
d_gene: .; v_gene: TRBV18; abundance: .; j_gene: TRBJ1-2; CDR3aa: CASSGGDYGYTF; CDR3nt: TGTGCCAGCTCGGGGGGGGACTATGGCTACACCTTC
d_gene: .; v_gene: TRBV9; abundance: .; j_gene: TRBJ2-2; CDR3aa: CASSGEEVTGELFF; CDR3nt: TGTGCCAGCAGCGGAGAAGAGGTGACCGGGGAGCTGTTTTTT
d_gene: TRBD2; v_gene: TRBV7-9; abundance: once; j_gene: TRBJ2-1; CDR3aa: CASSLLAATYLRNEQFF; CDR3nt: TGTGCCAGCAGCTTACTAGCGGCAACCTACCTTAGGAATGAGCAGTTCTTC
d_gene: TRBD1; v_gene: TRBV28; abundance: .; j_gene: TRBJ1-2; CDR3aa: CASSLDPRGGNDYGYTF; CDR3nt: TGTGCCAGCAGTTTAGACCCCAGGGGGGGTAACGACTATGGCTACACCTTC
d_gene: .; v_gene: TRBV6-4; abundance: .; j_gene: TRBJ1-6; CDR3aa: CASSRGGNNSPLHF; CDR3nt: TGTGCCAGCAGTAGGGGGGGGAATAATTCACCCCTCCACTTT
d_gene: .; v_gene: TRBV4-1; abundance: .; j_gene: TRBJ1-2; CDR3aa: CASSPELQGMDNYGYTF; CDR3nt: TGCGCCAGCAGCCCGGAACTACAGGGTATGGACAACTATGGCTACACCTTC
d_gene: TRBD2; v_gene: TRBV4-1; abundance: .; j_gene: TRBJ2-1; CDR3aa: CASSQVGGNEQFF; CDR3nt: TGCGCCAGCAGCCAAGTGGGGGGGAATGAGCAGTTCTTC
d_gene: TRBD1; v_gene: TRBV5-1; abundance: .; j_gene: TRBJ2-3; CDR3aa: CASSRGQGTDTQYF; CDR3nt: TGCGCCAGCAGTCGTGGACAGGGCACAGATACGCAGTATTTT
d_gene: .; v_gene: TRBV7-8; abundance: once; j_gene: TRBJ1-5; CDR3aa: CASSPGIQVFNQPQHF; CDR3nt: TGTGCCAGCAGTCCGGGAATCCAAGTATTCAATCAGCCCCAGCATTTT
d_gene: TRBD1; v_gene: TRBV7-2; abundance: .; j_gene: TRBJ1-3; CDR3aa: CASSRRTGRGNTIYF; CDR3nt: TGTGCCAGCAGCCGGAGGACAGGTCGGGGAAACACCATATATTTT
d_gene: TRBD2; v_gene: TRBV5-1; abundance: .; j_gene: TRBJ2-3; CDR3aa: CASSWGLATDTQYF; CDR3nt: TGCGCCAGCAGCTGGGGACTAGCCACAGATACGCAGTATTTT
d_gene: .; v_gene: TRBV30; abundance: .; j_gene: TRBJ2-7; CDR3aa: CASNEGGGNEQYF; CDR3nt: TGTGCCTCTAATGAGGGTGGAGGGAACGAGCAGTACTTC
d_gene: .; v_gene: TRBV27; abundance: .; j_gene: TRBJ2-1; CDR3aa: CASSLTITLAYGAYNEQFF; CDR3nt: TGTGCCAGCAGTTTGACGATTACATTAGCGTACGGAGCCTACAATGAGCAGTTCTTC
d_gene: .; v_gene: TRBV27; abundance: .; j_gene: TRBJ1-1; CDR3aa: CASSLSGGYPEAFF; CDR3nt: TGTGCCAGCAGTTTGTCCGGGGGCTACCCTGAAGCTTTCTTT
d_gene: .; v_gene: TRBV28; abundance: few; j_gene: TRBJ1-5; CDR3aa: CASRPQGNRQPQHF; CDR3nt: TGTGCCAGCAGGCCCCAGGGGAATCGGCAGCCCCAGCATTTT
d_gene: .; v_gene: TRBV28; abundance: .; j_gene: TRBJ1-5; CDR3aa: CASSFSNQPQHF; CDR3nt: TGTGCCAGCAGTTTTTCAAATCAGCCCCAGCATTTT
d_gene: .; v_gene: TRBV18; abundance: .; j_gene: TRBJ2-7; CDR3aa: CASSPNVAEGAYEQYF; CDR3nt: TGTGCCAGCTCACCAAATGTAGCGGAGGGGGCCTACGAGCAGTACTTC
d_gene: .; v_gene: TRBV11-2; abundance: once; j_gene: TRBJ2-2; CDR3aa: CASSLRDTGELFF; CDR3nt: TGTGCCAGCAGCTTAAGGGACACCGGGGAGCTGTTTTTT
d_gene: .; v_gene: TRBV6-5; abundance: .; j_gene: TRBJ2-5; CDR3aa: CASSRDLQETQYF; CDR3nt: TGTGCCAGCAGTCGGGACCTCCAAGAGACCCAGTACTTC
d_gene: .; v_gene: TRBV30; abundance: .; j_gene: TRBJ1-6; CDR3aa: CACQGNRNSPLHF; CDR3nt: TGTGCCTGCCAGGGTAATCGGAATTCACCCCTCCACTTT
d_gene: TRBD1; v_gene: TRBV9; abundance: .; j_gene: TRBJ1-6; CDR3aa: CASSVADRGNSPLHF; CDR3nt: TGTGCCAGCAGCGTAGCGGACAGGGGTAACTCACCCCTCCACTTT
d_gene: .; v_gene: TRBV3-1/TRBV3-2; abundance: .; j_gene: TRBJ1-4; CDR3aa: CASSHGSGLGKLFF; CDR3nt: TGTGCCAGCAGCCACGGTTCTGGTCTCGGAAAACTGTTTTTT
d_gene: TRBD1; v_gene: TRBV11-2; abundance: .; j_gene: TRBJ2-7; CDR3aa: CASSSHGGTGYEQYF; CDR3nt: TGTGCCAGCAGCTCACACGGAGGGACAGGCTACGAGCAGTACTTC
d_gene: .; v_gene: TRBV30; abundance: .; j_gene: TRBJ1-2; CDR3aa: CAWNPGAGQILGYAGYTF; CDR3nt: TGTGCCTGGAATCCTGGGGCAGGGCAAATTCTAGGATATGCAGGCTACACCTTC
d_gene: .; v_gene: TRBV15; abundance: .; j_gene: TRBJ2-7; CDR3aa: CATSRDYNSKSYEQYF; CDR3nt: TGTGCCACCAGCAGAGATTATAACAGTAAATCCTACGAGCAGTACTTC
d_gene: .; v_gene: TRBV11-3; abundance: .; j_gene: TRBJ2-3; CDR3aa: CASSSGRNTDTQYF; CDR3nt: TGTGCCAGCAGCTCGGGAAGGAATACAGATACGCAGTATTTT
d_gene: TRBD1; v_gene: TRBV5-6; abundance: .; j_gene: TRBJ2-5; CDR3aa: CASSLGTGWGETQYF; CDR3nt: TGTGCCAGCAGCTTGGGGACAGGGTGGGGGGAGACCCAGTACTTC
d_gene: TRBD1; v_gene: TRBV18; abundance: .; j_gene: TRBJ1-5; CDR3aa: CASSPGTVSNQPQHF; CDR3nt: TGTGCCAGCTCACCGGGGACAGTTAGCAATCAGCCCCAGCATTTT
d_gene: .; v_gene: TRBV28; abundance: .; j_gene: TRBJ1-1; CDR3aa: CASNFMNTEAFF; CDR3nt: TGTGCCAGCAATTTCATGAACACTGAAGCTTTCTTT
d_gene: TRBD1; v_gene: TRBV9; abundance: .; j_gene: TRBJ1-3; CDR3aa: CASSLWDSRNAGNTIYF; CDR3nt: TGTGCCAGCAGCTTATGGGACAGTCGAAACGCTGGAAACACCATATATTTT
d_gene: .; v_gene: TRBV28; abundance: .; j_gene: TRBJ2-7; CDR3aa: CASGGQRGNEQYF; CDR3nt: TGTGCCAGCGGCGGACAAAGGGGGAACGAGCAGTACTTC
d_gene: TRBD1; v_gene: TRBV6-6; abundance: .; j_gene: TRBJ1-4; CDR3aa: CASSYGTGLEKLFF; CDR3nt: TGTGCCAGCAGTTACGGGACAGGCCTCGAAAAACTGTTTTTT